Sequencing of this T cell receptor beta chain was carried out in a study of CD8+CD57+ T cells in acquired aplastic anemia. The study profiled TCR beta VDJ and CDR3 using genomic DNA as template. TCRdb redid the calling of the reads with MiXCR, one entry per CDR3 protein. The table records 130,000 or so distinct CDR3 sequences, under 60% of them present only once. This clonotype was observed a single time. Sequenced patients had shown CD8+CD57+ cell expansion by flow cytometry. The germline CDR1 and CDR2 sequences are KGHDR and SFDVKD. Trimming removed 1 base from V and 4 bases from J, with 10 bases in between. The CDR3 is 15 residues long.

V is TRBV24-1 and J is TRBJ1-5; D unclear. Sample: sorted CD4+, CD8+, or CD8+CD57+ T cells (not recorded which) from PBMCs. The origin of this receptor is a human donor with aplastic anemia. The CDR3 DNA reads TGTGCCACCAGTGATTTTTCAGGCACTAATCAGCCCCAGCATTTT. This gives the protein CATSDFSGTNQPQHF.